This T cell receptor beta chain was found in a study of post-analysis software for immune sequencing data (dated by TCRdb to the mid-2010s). Study-wide context: Recorded disease courses included relapsing-remitting, secondary progressive and progressive-relapsing multiple sclerosis, with some patients lacking subtype annotation. Patient repertoires were compared against roughly 12 previously published healthy control repertoires from donors aged roughly 6 to 28 years. A subset of samples was prepared in parallel using single-end sample barcoding, then pooled and co-amplified after Illumina adapter ligation.

This clonotype was detected a few times. The specificity of this receptor is unknown. No much larger clone is present one base from it, and per-base qualities are unavailable. To prepare the library, PCR was applied. Sequenced using an Illumina HiSeq 2500. To reduce PCR and sequencing biases, unique molecular identifiers were incorporated into the TCR beta cDNA libraries. Roughly 0.5 million cDNA molecules were obtained per 1 to 10 million input T cells, so each molecule approximated one T cell. Patient libraries were prepared and sequenced with the same protocol used for the earlier healthy control dataset. Samples belonging to the same batch were prepared together, multiplexed and sequenced on a shared HiSeq lane. The original pipeline was this. MIGEC handled the raw barcoded reads, throwing out single-read molecular identifier groups before consensus assembly and CDR3 extraction. VDJtools was used for post-analysis of the clonotype tables, and diversity was normalized by down-sampling every dataset to the size of the smallest sample. To correct batch-related cross-sample contamination, repertoire overlap clustering matched CDR3 amino acid sequences but not nucleotide sequences. TCRdb trimmed the raw reads at Q25, called clones with MiXCR and kept productive beta chains. Identical CDR3 proteins give one entry, which carries the most common genes and DNA. V and J calls and clone size were set by TCRdb, not the authors. In all, the sample holds 550,000 to 700,000 distinct CDR3 sequences, and about 40% of those were seen once. The ten largest account for 1.5% to 2% of the sample.

What the work shows at the level of the full study, not this receptor alone: Significantly higher frequencies in patients than in controls were found for about 5 TRBV segments, including TRBV5-6, TRBV5-1 and TRBV20-1. The control group was slightly older than the multiple sclerosis patient group. Strong co-clustering of samples prepared in the same batch was shown by direct clustering with F measure, prompting a batch-effect correction. Significantly lower normalized Chao1 diversity was found in multiple sclerosis patients than in controls, suggesting substantial peripheral T-cell clonal expansion.

The CDR3 runs 17 amino acids, cysteine and phenylalanine included. Just the 51-base CDR3 DNA is kept, in frame starting at base 1. Germline trimming: 2 bases from V, 1 base from J; junction bases outside gene matches: 7. Per the germline V gene, SGHRS is the CDR1 and YFSETQ is the CDR2. To demonstrate the VDJtools post-analysis software, the study profiled TCR beta repertoires from the peripheral blood of 10 to 15 young patients with multiple sclerosis. The multiple sclerosis patients were children and adolescents ranging in age from roughly 6 to 16 years. This clonotype was sampled from a girl under 18 with multiple sclerosis. The V and J genes are TRBV5-1 and TRBJ2-1; 9 nucleotides in the junction match TRBD2. The sequencing sample was made of blood. This receptor carries the CDR3 CASSLRTLAGSYNEQFF. The DNA reads as follows: TGCGCCAGCAGCTTAAGGACACTAGCGGGTTCCTACAATGAGCAGTTCTTC.